This paragraph reports one T cell receptor beta chain. The sample is drawn from a study of blood T cell repertoires in COVID-19. Background on the study: Sources were T cells, B-cell-depleted T cells, or PBMCs; the material itself was cDNA or gDNA.

Assay: immunoSEQ multiplex PCR; the TCRdb copy retains only in-frame clones and omits some. The table has about 82,000 clones, 80% seen once. This CDR3 contains 11 residues. Germline loops: CDR1 KGHSH, CDR2 LQKENI. V gave up 2 bases and J gave up 6 bases, with 5 bases separating them. The sequence derives from a woman between 40 and 55 years old with active or convalescent COVID-19. V gene TRBV18 combines with J gene TRBJ2-7; D remains unclear. Sequenced input: peripheral blood. The CDR3 sequence is CASSPGPEQYF. The CDR3, as DNA: TGTGCCAGCTCACCAGGGCCCGAGCAGTACTTC. The whole variable domain, remainder taken from reference TRBV18 and TRBJ2-7, is NAGVMQNPRHLVRRRGQEARLRCSPMKGHSHVYWYRQLPEEGLKFMVYLQKENIIDESGMPKERFSAEFPKEGPSILRIQQVVRGDSAAYFCASSPGPEQYFGPGTRLTVT.